This T cell receptor beta chain derives from a study of cytomegalovirus exposure and HLA in healthy donors. Whole-study context: Of approximately 400 genotyped donors, 65% to 85% clustered with self-reported Caucasian donors. Broader study findings: In a later analysis, TCR beta V- and J-gene trimming was associated with a missense DCLRE1C variant. An analysis that was carried out later associated 16,000 or so TCR beta sequences with HLA alleles at 0.05 false discovery rate.

As to this clone: Its specificity is unknown. One end of the junction is discordant with germline, which a read error may explain.

The PCR had 60 Vbeta and 13 Jbeta primers. Profiled with immunoSEQ multiplex PCR; TCRdb holds only in-frame clones, not every one. The profile shows some 190,000 clones, more than 65% of them singletons. Looked up from germline, CDR1 is SGDLS and CDR2 is YYNGEE. CDR3 length: 14 amino acids. The rearrangement links TRBV9 to TRBJ2-5; TRBD1 is a possible D gene (7 bases). The receptor comes from a female donor in good health and CMV-seronegative. The sequenced sample consisted of PBMCs. Here the CDR3 reads CGSSGGGSQETQYF. CDR3 DNA: TGTGGCAGCAGCGGAGGGGGCAGCCAAGAGACCCAGTACTTC.